This T cell receptor (beta chain) was sequenced in a study of Ad26.COV2.S vaccination and SARS-CoV-2 variants. Treatment indicated: about 20 received Ad26.COV2.S at low or high dose, single or two shots; about 5 received placebo; per-sample allocation not given. Collection of samples fell on day 63 after the first vaccine or placebo injection. This clone has a count of ten or more. Its target is not known. The data were produced by immunoSEQ multiplex PCR, yet TCRdb's version contains in-frame clones alone and is incomplete. The table has about 420,000 clones, roughly 88% seen once. CDR1 is LNHNV, CDR2 YYDKDF, per germline (reference sequence). This CDR3 comprises 14 residues. Trimming cost V 5 bases and J 1 base, with 6 bases left between them. Whole-study findings and limits: The TCR breadth and depth analyses may have produced an underestimate of total T cell responses.

Material: peripheral blood, obtained in a trial of Ad26.COV2.S vaccine versus placebo. The TCR sequence derives from a person between 18 and 59 years old who received the Ad26.COV2.S COVID-19 vaccine or a placebo. This rearrangement joins TRBV15 to TRBJ1-6; TRBD1 is a possible D gene (6 bases). The CDR3: CATSQGSYNSPLHF. The CDR3 DNA reads TGTGCCACCAGCCAGGGGTCCTATAATTCACCCCTCCACTTT.